This T cell receptor (beta chain) was found in a study of regulatory T cells in long-lasting Graves disease. Study background: Over 5 years of antithyroid drugs with positive TSH receptor antibodies was taken to mean persistent Graves' disease.

The authors built TCR beta libraries using iRepertoire HTBI primers and Arm-PCR of CDR3 regions. TCRdb passed the multiplex PCR reads through MiXCR, listing each CDR3 protein once. The table lists a few hundred thousand distinct CDR3 sequences, 20% to 25% of them singletons. This clonotype came up many times. The target antigen is unknown. The CDR3 has 14 residues. The germline V and J ends were trimmed by 7 bases and 3 bases, with 13 bases remaining between them. This sample's time point: persistent/refractory GD, antithyroid drugs over 5 years with positive TRAb. PBMCs provided the RNA from which the TCR library was made. Study-level results: Among the persistent patients, 2,500 to 3,000 public clonotypes were shared, more than the roughly 970 shared among new patients.

The receptor's source is a female donor with Graves disease. The sample was peripheral blood mononuclear cells (PBMCs), taken when the disease was refractory, from a patient treated with antithyroid drugs. The chain carries TRBV12-3 or TRBV12-4 and TRBJ1-5; weak D call: TRBD1 (5 bases). Written as DNA, the CDR3 is TGTGCCAGCAAGGCGGGACGGGCCAATCAGCCCCAGCATTTT. The encoded protein is CASKAGRANQPQHF.